This T cell receptor (beta chain) was identified in a study of beta chain features in type 1 diabetes. General study findings and limits: Cells with high TCR expression could be over-represented when cDNA is sequenced. In every one of the four CD4+ subsets, TCRB CDR3s were moderately but significantly shorter in Type 1 diabetes patients.

One heparinised blood draw, averaging about 120 mL, came from each donor. A few counts support this clone. The antigen is undetermined. The CDR3 runs to 12 residues. Germline V CDR1 and CDR2: SEHNR, FQNEAQ (reference sequence). The trim removed 1 base at V and 14 bases at J, leaving 1 base unmatched. Every bit of the isolated RNA underwent reverse transcription, so sequencing read expressed TCRB transcripts. The assay was immunoSEQ multiplex PCR, and TCRdb's table has in-frame clones only and misses some. The table records approximately 150,000 clones, around an eighth of them present only once. The specimen was central memory CD4+ T cells from blood. The gene calls are TRBV7-9 and TRBJ2-1, with TRBD2 matching 11 bases. The sequence was obtained from a young man with type 1 diabetes. The CDR3 region has the DNA TGTGCCAGCAGCTTAGAACTAGCGGGGGAGTTCTTC. It is translated as CASSLELAGEFF.